The next 17 T cell receptor beta chains were all read from a single sample in a study of CD8 T cells in ankylosing spondylitis. From the 5' RACE reads, TCRdb called clonotypes with MiXCR, one entry per CDR3 protein. The sample includes 250,000 to 400,000 distinct CDR3 sequences, roughly 11% of them seen just once. Sequencing was done on a sample of blood, either unsorted or a sorted T cell fraction (not recorded which). The receptor set was obtained from a female donor with ankylosing spondylitis or in good health (not recorded which).

This clonotype was detected a few times. The V and J genes are TRBV15 and TRBJ2-7; D is undetermined. Germline V lookup: CDR1 LNHNV, CDR2 YYDKDF (reference sequence). Trimming took 0 bases from V and 2 from J, leaving 11 bases between them. This CDR3 comprises 15 residues. For the CDR3, the DNA is TGTGCCACCAGCAGAGATCGCAGGATCCCCTACGAGCAGTACTTC. It codes for CATSRDRRIPYEQYF.

This clonotype was seen ten or more times. The rearrangement links TRBV7-2 to TRBJ1-1; D not resolved. V was clipped by 3 bases and J by 4 bases, with 12 bases between them. Germline CDR1 reads SGHTA; CDR2 reads FQGNSA. The CDR3 loop spans 14 amino acids. CDR3 in DNA: TGTGCCAGCAGCTTCAAAAATCGGGGCACTGAAGCTTTCTTT. Translating it yields CASSFKNRGTEAFF.

This clonotype turned up a few times. This chain uses TRBV5-1 with TRBJ2-7; D assignment may be TRBD1 or TRBD2 (7 bases each). V was shortened by 4 bases and J by 2 bases, with 16 bases between the two germline ends. CDR1 and CDR2 (germline): SGHRS, YFSETQ. The CDR3 consists of 15 residues. CDR3 DNA sequence: TGCGCCAGCAGCAACCTCCAGGGGGGGGCCTACGAGCAGTACTTC. Protein sequence: CASSNLQGGAYEQYF.

Ten or more counts support this clonotype. This chain connects TRBV15 to TRBJ2-2, with TRBD1 matching over 9 bases. V gave up 0 bases and J gave up 6 bases; unmatched junction bases: 5. CDR1 is LNHNV and CDR2 is YYDKDF in the germline V gene (reference sequence). This CDR3 has 16 residues. DNA of the CDR3: TGTGCCACCAGCAGAGATCGAGGGACAGGGTCCGGGGAGCTGTTTTTT. This translates into CATSRDRGTGSGELFF.

This chain links TRBV7-8 with TRBJ1-5; TRBD1 matches 11 bases. CDR1 SGHVS and CDR2 FQNEAQ come from the germline V gene. The CDR3 is 16 residues long. V dropped 4 bases and J dropped 9; count of bases not matched to a gene: 11. Here the CDR3 DNA reads TGTGCCAGCAGCTCCCGGACAGGGGGCGCGTTTCTGCCCCAGCATTTT. Encoded protein: CASSSRTGGAFLPQHF.

This clonotype showed up many times. The CDR3 nucleotides read TGTGCCAGCAGCTTAATTGGGACAGCCAACACCGGGGAGCTGTTTTTT. Residues: CASSLIGTANTGELFF. The genes are TRBV7-3 and TRBJ2-2; 7 bases match TRBD1. CDR1 and CDR2 (germline): SGHTA, FQGTGA. The CDR3 is 16 amino acids. Trimming removed 1 base from V and 2 bases from J; junction bases left unmatched: 4.

This clonotype was counted at least ten times. The rearrangement uses TRBV20-1 and TRBJ2-1, with a possible D match to TRBD2 (5 bases). V shed 0 bases and J shed 0 bases, with 18 bases lying between them. This CDR3 spans 18 amino acids. The V gene's germline CDR1 is DFQATT and CDR2 SNEGSKA (reference sequence). CDR3 in DNA: TGCAGTGCTAGAGAATCGGGCGGGCGCGGACGCTCCTACAATGAGCAGTTCTTC. It yields the protein CSARESGGRGRSYNEQFF.

The V and J genes are TRBV7-2 and TRBJ2-5; 9 bases are a match to TRBD1. The CDR3 is made up of 15 amino acids. The trim removed 3 bases at V and 5 bases at J, leaving 7 bases unmatched. Germline V CDR1 and CDR2: SGHTA, FQGNSA. This chain's CDR3 is CASSFGQGLYETQYF. In nucleotides, the CDR3 is TGTGCCAGCAGCTTCGGACAGGGGTTGTACGAGACCCAGTACTTC. Full variable domain (outside the CDR3, taken from reference TRBV7-2 and TRBJ2-5): GAGVSQSPSNKVTEKGKDVELRCDPISGHTALYWYRQSLGQGLEFLIYFQGNSAPDKSGLPSDRFSAERTGGSVSTLTIQRTQQEDSAVYLCASSFGQGLYETQYFGPGTRLLVL.

A few counts support this clonotype. The gene calls are TRBV20-1 and TRBJ1-5, with TRBD1 matching 7 bases. Trimming removed 5 bases from V and 9 bases from J; junction bases left unmatched: 13. The CDR3 loop spans 14 amino acids. The germline CDR1 and CDR2 sequences are DFQATT and SNEGSKA (reference sequence). The CDR3 is CSAPSQGNSGPQHF. CDR3 DNA: TGCAGTGCTCCTTCACAGGGGAATAGCGGGCCCCAGCATTTT.

The V and J genes are TRBV5-1 and TRBJ1-1; 9 bases agree with TRBD1. V shed 1 base and J 0 bases; nucleotides not matched to a gene: 7. Per the germline V gene, CDR1 is SGHRS and CDR2 is YFSETQ. The CDR3 contains 17 residues. The CDR3 sequence is CASSLNTGGGMNTEAFF. Here the CDR3 DNA reads TGCGCCAGCAGCTTGAACACAGGGGGCGGCATGAACACTGAAGCTTTCTTT.

This clonotype turned up a few times. The chain uses TRBV6-5 and TRBJ2-5, with TRBD2 identical over 9 bases. V trimming: 4 bases; J trimming: 5 bases; junction bases outside the gene matches: 5. Germline CDR1 is MNHEY and CDR2 is SVGAGI. The CDR3 consists of 14 residues. The CDR3 sequence: CASSLAGEGETQYF. CDR3 DNA: TGTGCCAGCAGTTTAGCGGGGGAGGGGGAGACCCAGTACTTC.

V is TRBV5-6 and J is TRBJ2-2; D uncertain. CDR3 length: 13 residues. Germline V gene lookup returns CDR1 SGHDT and CDR2 YYEEEE. The V end was cut by 7 bases, the J end by 3 bases, with 10 bases between. The CDR3 protein is CASGWPHTGELFF. The CDR3 DNA reads as TGTGCCAGCGGGTGGCCGCACACCGGGGAGCTGTTTTTT.

This clonotype was counted only a few times. The chain links TRBV5-1 to TRBJ2-5; D may be TRBD2 (5 bases). Germline V gives CDR1 SGHRS, CDR2 YFSETQ. Trimming pared 0 bases from V and 2 bases from J, leaving 11 bases between. This CDR3 has 15 residues. CDR3: CASSLVSGRQETQYF. For the CDR3, the DNA is TGCGCCAGCAGCTTGGTTTCGGGGAGACAAGAGACCCAGTACTTC. The complete variable domain, with remaining parts taken from reference TRBV5-1 and TRBJ2-5, reads KAGVTQTPRYLIKTRGQQVTLSCSPISGHRSVSWYQQTPGQGLQFLFEYFSETQRNKGNFPGRFSGRQFSNSRSEMNVSTLELGDSALYLCASSLVSGRQETQYFGPGTRLLVL.

The chain has TRBV7-8 and TRBJ2-2; tentatively, D is TRBD1 (5 bases). CDR1 and CDR2 from the germline V gene are SGHVS and FQNEAQ. The CDR3 loop spans 18 amino acids. V was cut by 2 bases and J by 0 bases, with 16 bases left in between. CDR3: CASSLQPQGTANTGELFF. The CDR3 DNA reads TGTGCCAGCAGCTTACAGCCCCAGGGTACCGCGAACACCGGGGAGCTGTTTTTT.

This clonotype appeared many times. The V gene is TRBV5-5, the J gene TRBJ1-5; TRBD1 matches 7 bases. J gave up 4 bases and V 0 bases, and 4 bases lay outside the gene matches. Germline loops: CDR1 SGHKS, CDR2 YYEKEE (reference sequence). The CDR3 contains 15 residues. The CDR3 region has the DNA TGTGCCAGCAGCTTGGCCCCAGGGGGGAATCAGCCCCAGCATTTT. Protein product: CASSLAPGGNQPQHF.

V is TRBV5-1 and J is TRBJ2-2; D not certain. The CDR3 consists of 15 residues. The V gene's germline CDR1 is SGHRS and CDR2 YFSETQ. V was pared by 2 bases and J by 0 bases, with 8 bases between. The CDR3: CASSLRNPNTGELFF. The CDR3 DNA reads TGCGCCAGCAGCTTACGAAACCCGAACACCGGGGAGCTGTTTTTT.

The table lists this clonotype with a few counts. The chain joins TRBV6-2 or TRBV6-3 to TRBJ2-1, with D hard to call. CDR1 is MNHEY, CDR2 SVGEGT, per germline. V was trimmed by 5 bases and J by 9 bases, leaving 8 bases between them. The CDR3 totals 11 residues. In DNA form, the CDR3 reads TGTGCCAGCAGTAACGGGCCTGAGCAGTTCTTC. Translation: CASSNGPEQFF.